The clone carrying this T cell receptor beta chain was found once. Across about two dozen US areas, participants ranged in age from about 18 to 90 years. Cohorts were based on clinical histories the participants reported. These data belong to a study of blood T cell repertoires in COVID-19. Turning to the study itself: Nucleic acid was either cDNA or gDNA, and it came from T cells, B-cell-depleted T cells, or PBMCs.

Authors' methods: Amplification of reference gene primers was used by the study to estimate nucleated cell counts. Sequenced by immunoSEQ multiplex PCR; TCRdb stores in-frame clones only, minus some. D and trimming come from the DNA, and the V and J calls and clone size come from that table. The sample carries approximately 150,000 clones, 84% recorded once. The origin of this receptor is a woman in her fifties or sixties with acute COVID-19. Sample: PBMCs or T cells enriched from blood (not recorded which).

The CDR3 here is CSASLDSPTLPDEQFF. In nucleotides, the CDR3 is TGCAGTGCTAGTCTTGACTCCCCCACCCTGCCGGATGAGCAGTTCTTC. The chain carries TRBV20-1 and TRBJ2-1, with D uncertain. The CDR3 runs to 16 residues. CDR1 is DFQATT and CDR2 is SNEGSKA in the germline V gene (reference sequence). Deletions cut 3 bases from V and 8 bases from J, with 23 bases between.